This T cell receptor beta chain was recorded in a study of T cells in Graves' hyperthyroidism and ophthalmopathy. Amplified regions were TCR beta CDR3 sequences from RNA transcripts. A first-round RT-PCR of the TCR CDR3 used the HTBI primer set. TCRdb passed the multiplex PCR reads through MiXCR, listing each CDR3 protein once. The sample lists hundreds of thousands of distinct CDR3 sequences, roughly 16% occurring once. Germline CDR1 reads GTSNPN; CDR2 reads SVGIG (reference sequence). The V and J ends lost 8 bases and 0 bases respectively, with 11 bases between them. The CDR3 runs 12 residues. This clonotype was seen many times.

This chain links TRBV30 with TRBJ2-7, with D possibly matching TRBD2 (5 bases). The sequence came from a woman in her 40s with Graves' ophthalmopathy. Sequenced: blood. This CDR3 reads CAGTGNSYEQYF. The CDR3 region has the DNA TGTGCCGGTACCGGGAACTCCTACGAGCAGTACTTC.